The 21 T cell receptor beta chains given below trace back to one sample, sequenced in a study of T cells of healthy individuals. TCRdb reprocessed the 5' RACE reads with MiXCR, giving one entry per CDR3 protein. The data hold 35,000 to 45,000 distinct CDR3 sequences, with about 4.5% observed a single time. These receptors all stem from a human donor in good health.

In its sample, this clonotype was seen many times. The CDR3 bases are TGTGCCAGCAGCCTGGACAGTTCCTACGAGCAGTACTTC. This translates into CASSLDSSYEQYF. This chain links TRBV7-9 with TRBJ2-7; D is perhaps TRBD1 (6 bases). In germline, CDR1 is SEHNR, CDR2 FQNEAQ (reference sequence). The CDR3 covers 13 residues. Trimming cost V 5 bases and J 1 base, with 9 bases left between them. Supplemented by reference TRBV7-9 and TRBJ2-7, the full variable domain reads DTGVSQNPRHKITKRGQNVTFRCDPISEHNRLYWYRQTLGQGPEFLTYFQNEAQLEKSRLLSDRFSAERPKGSFSTLEIQRTEQGDSAMYLCASSLDSSYEQYFGPGTRLTVT.

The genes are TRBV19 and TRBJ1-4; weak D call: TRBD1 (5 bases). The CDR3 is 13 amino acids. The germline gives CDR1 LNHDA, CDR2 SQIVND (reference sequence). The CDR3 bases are TGTGCTTCGCGAGACAGAAGTAATGAAAAACTGTTTTTT. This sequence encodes CASRDRSNEKLFF.

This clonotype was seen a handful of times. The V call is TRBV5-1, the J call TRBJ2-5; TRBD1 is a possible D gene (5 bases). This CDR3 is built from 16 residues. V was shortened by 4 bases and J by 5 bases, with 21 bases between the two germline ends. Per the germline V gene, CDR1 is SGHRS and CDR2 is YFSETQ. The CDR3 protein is CASSLIVDSPQETQYF. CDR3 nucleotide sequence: TGCGCCAGCAGCCTGATCGTAGACAGCCCCCAGGAGACCCAGTACTTC.

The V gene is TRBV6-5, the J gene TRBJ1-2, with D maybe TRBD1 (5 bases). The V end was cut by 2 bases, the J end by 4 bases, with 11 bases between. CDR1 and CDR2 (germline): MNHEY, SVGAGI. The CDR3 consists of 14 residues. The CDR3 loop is CASSYAGTAYGYTF. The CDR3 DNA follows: TGTGCCAGCAGTTACGCGGGGACGGCCTATGGCTACACCTTC.

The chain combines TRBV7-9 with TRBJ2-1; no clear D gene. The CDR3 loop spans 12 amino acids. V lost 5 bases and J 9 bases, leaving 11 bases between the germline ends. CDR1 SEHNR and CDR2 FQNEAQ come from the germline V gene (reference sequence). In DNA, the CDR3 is TGTGCCAGCAGCCTCGGAGAAAGTGAGCAGTTCTTC. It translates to CASSLGESEQFF.

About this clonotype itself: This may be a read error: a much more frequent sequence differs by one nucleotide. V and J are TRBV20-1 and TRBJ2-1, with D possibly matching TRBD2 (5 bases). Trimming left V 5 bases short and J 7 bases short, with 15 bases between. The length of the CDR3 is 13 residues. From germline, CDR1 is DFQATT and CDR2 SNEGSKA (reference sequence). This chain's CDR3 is CSAPPAPGNEQFF. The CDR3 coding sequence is TGCAGTGCTCCCCCCGCCCCGGGGAATGAGCAGTTCTTC.

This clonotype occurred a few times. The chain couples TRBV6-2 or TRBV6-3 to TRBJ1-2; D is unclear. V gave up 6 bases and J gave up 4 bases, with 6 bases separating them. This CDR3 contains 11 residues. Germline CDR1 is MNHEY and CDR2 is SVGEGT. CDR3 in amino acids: CASSGLYGYTF. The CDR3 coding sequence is TGTGCCAGCAGCGGACTCTATGGCTACACCTTC.

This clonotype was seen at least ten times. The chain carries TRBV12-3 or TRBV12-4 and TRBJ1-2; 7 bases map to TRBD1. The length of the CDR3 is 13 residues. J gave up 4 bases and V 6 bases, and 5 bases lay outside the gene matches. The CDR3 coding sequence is TGTGCCAGCAGCCAGGGACAGCTCTATGGCTACACCTTC. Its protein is CASSQGQLYGYTF.

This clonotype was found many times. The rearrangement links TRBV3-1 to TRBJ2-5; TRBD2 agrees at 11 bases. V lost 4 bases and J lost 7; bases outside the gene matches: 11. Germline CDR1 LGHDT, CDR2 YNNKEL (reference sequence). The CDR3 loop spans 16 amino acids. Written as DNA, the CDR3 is TGTGCCAGCAGCCGATCGGGACTAGCGGACTTACGGACCCAGTACTTC. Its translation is CASSRSGLADLRTQYF.

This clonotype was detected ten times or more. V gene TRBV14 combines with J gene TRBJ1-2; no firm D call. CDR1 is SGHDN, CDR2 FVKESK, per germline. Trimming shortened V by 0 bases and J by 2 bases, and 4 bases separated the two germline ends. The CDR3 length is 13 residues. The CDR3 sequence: CASSQDRNYGYTF. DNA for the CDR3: TGTGCCAGCAGCCAAGACAGAAACTATGGCTACACCTTC.

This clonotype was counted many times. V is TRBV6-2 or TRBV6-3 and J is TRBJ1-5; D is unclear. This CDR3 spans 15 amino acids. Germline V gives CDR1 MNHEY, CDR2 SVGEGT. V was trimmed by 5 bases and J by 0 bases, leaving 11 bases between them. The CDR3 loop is CASSVDGYSNQPQHF. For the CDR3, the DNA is TGTGCCAGCAGTGTGGACGGGTATAGCAATCAGCCCCAGCATTTT.

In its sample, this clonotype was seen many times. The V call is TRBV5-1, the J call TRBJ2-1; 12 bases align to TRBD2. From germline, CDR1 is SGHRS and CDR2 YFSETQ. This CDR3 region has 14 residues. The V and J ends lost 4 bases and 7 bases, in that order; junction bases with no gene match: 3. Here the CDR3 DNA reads TGCGCCAGCAGCGGAGGGACTAGCGGGAATGAGCAGTTCTTC. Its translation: CASSGGTSGNEQFF.

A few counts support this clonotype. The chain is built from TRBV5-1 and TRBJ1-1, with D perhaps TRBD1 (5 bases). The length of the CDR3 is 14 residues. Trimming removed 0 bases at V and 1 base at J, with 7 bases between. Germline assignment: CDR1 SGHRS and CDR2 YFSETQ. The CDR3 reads CASSLVTGNTEAFF. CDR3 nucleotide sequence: TGCGCCAGCAGCTTGGTTACAGGGAACACTGAAGCTTTCTTT.

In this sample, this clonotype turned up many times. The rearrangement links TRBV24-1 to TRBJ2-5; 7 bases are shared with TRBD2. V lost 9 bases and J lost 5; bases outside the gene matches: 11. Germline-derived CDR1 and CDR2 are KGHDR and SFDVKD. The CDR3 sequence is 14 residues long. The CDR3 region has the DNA TGTGCCACCCAGTTAAGCGGGAACGAGGAGACCCAGTACTTC. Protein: CATQLSGNEETQYF.

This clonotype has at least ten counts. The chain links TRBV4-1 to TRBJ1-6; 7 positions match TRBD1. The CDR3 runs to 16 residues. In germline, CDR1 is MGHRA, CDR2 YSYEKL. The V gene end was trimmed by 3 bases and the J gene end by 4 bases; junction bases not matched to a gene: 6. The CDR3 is CASSQIGGGYNSPLHF. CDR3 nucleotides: TGCGCCAGCAGCCAGATAGGGGGCGGTTATAATTCACCCCTCCACTTT.

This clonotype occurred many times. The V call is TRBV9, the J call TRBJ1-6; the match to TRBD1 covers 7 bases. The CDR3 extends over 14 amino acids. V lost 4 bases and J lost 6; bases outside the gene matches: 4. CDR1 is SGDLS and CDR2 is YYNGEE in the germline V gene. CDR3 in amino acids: CASSRTGLNSPLHF. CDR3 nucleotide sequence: TGTGCCAGCAGCCGGACAGGTCTTAATTCACCCCTCCACTTT. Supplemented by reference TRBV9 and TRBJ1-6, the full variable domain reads DSGVTQTPKHLITATGQRVTLRCSPRSGDLSVYWYQQSLDQGLQFLIQYYNGEERAKGNILERFSAQQFPDLHSELNLSSLELGDSALYFCASSRTGLNSPLHFGNGTRLTVT.

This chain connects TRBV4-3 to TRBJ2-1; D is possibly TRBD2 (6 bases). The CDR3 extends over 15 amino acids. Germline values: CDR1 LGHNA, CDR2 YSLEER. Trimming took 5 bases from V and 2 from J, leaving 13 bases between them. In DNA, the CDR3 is TGCGCCAGCAGCATTTCCGGGAGTACCTACAATGAGCAGTTCTTC. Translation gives CASSISGSTYNEQFF.

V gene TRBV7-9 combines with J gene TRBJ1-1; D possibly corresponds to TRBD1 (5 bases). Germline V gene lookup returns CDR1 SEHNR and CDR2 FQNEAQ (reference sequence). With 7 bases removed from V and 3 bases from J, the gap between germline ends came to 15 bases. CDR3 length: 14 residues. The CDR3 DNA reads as TGTGCCAGCAACCGTGGGGGAGTTGACACTGAAGCTTTCTTT. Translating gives CASNRGGVDTEAFF.

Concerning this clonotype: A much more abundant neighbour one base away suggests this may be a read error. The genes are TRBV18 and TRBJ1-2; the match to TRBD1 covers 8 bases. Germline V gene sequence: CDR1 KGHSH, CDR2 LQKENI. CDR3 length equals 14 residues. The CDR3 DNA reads TGTGCCAGCTCGCCGTACAGGGGGGACGGTGGCTACAACTTC. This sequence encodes CASSPYRGDGGYNF.

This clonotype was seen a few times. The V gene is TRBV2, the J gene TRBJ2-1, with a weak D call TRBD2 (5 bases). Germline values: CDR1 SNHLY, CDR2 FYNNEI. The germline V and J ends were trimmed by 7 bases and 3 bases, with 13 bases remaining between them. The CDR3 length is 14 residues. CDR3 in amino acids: CASIAGSLYNEQFF. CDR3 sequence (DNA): TGTGCCAGCATCGCGGGTTCGCTCTACAATGAGCAGTTCTTC.

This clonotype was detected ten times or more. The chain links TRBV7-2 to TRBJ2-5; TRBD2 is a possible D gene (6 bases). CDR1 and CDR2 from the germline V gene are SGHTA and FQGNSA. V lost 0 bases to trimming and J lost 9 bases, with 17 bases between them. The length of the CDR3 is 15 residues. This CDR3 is CASSLAVAGPGAQYF. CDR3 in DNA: TGTGCCAGCAGCTTAGCGGTGGCGGGACCAGGAGCCCAGTACTTC.